Presented here are 24 T cell receptor beta chains from one specimen sequenced in a study of cytomegalovirus exposure and HLA in healthy donors. A multiplex PCR was run with 60 Vbeta primers and 13 Jbeta primers. Using immunoSEQ multiplex PCR, the repertoire was profiled, and TCRdb retains in-frame clones only, with some absent. Of 130,000 to 150,000 clones listed, roughly 64% are singletons. The sequenced material came from PBMCs. These receptors came from a woman in her thirties in good health and CMV-seropositive.

The chain links TRBV10-3 to TRBJ2-7; a possible D gene is TRBD1 (5 bases). Per the germline V gene, CDR1 is ENHRY and CDR2 is SYGVKD. This CDR3 has 14 amino acids. V was clipped by 4 bases and J by 3 bases, with 13 bases between them. Here the CDR3 reads CAISGVPTVYEQYF. In DNA form, the CDR3 reads TGTGCCATCAGTGGGGTCCCGACAGTCTACGAGCAGTACTTC.

This clone appeared once. V is TRBV30 and J is TRBJ2-2; perhaps TRBD2 as D (5 bases). The V end was cut by 8 bases, the J end by 0 bases, with 13 bases between. This CDR3 comprises 14 residues. Looked up from germline, CDR1 is GTSNPN and CDR2 is SVGIG (reference sequence). The chain's CDR3 is CAAGVGTNTGELFF. The CDR3 coding sequence is TGTGCCGCCGGGGTCGGAACGAACACCGGGGAGCTGTTTTTT.

The V call is TRBV7-2, the J call TRBJ2-5, with 9 bases identical to TRBD2. Germline V gives CDR1 SGHTA, CDR2 FQGNSA. The CDR3 contains 15 residues. V was pared by 2 bases and J by 4 bases, with 5 bases of the junction left unmatched. The CDR3 reads CASSLQAGGGETQYF. CDR3 DNA: TGTGCCAGCAGCTTACAAGCGGGAGGAGGAGAGACCCAGTACTTC.

This clone occurred a few times. The rearrangement uses TRBV28 and TRBJ2-5, with 7 positions matching TRBD1. This CDR3 has 12 residues. Looked up from germline, CDR1 is MDHEN and CDR2 is SYDVKM. V lost 6 bases, J lost 13 bases, and 11 bases stayed unmatched. CDR3 in DNA: TGTGCCAGCAGACTAACAGGGGACCGGAGGTACTTC. Residues: CASRLTGDRRYF.

This chain links TRBV11-2 with TRBJ2-5; tentatively, D is TRBD2 (7 bases). CDR3 length equals 15 residues. Trimming pared 6 bases from V and 10 bases from J, leaving 24 bases between. The germline CDR1 and CDR2 sequences are SGHAT and FQNNGV. CDR3 amino acids: CASSSGEGGGEGQYF. CDR3 coding DNA: TGTGCCAGCAGTTCAGGGGAGGGGGGAGGTGAGGGCCAGTACTTC.

The chain uses TRBV4-1 and TRBJ1-2; tentative D call: TRBD1 (5 bases). Germline V gene data show CDR1 as MGHRA and CDR2 as YSYEKL. V was cut by 3 bases and J by 4 bases, with 15 bases left in between. The CDR3 extends over 15 amino acids. CDR3 in DNA: TGCGCCAGCAGCCACCCGACTAGCAGGGCCTATGGCTACACCTTC. This gives the protein CASSHPTSRAYGYTF.

This clone was seen only a few times. V and J are TRBV6-5 and TRBJ2-5; TRBD2 matches 11 bases. The J call could be wrong; TRBJ2-7 is a better fit for the DNA end. The CDR3 is 16 amino acids. The germline CDR1 and CDR2 sequences are MNHEY and SVGAGI. The CDR3 reads CASSYYGTSGLYEQYF. DNA for the CDR3: TGTGCCAGCAGTTATTACGGGACTAGCGGACTCTACGAGCAGTACTTC.

The rearrangement joins TRBV28 to TRBJ2-7, with D possibly TRBD2 on 6 matching bases. CDR3 length: 12 residues. Germline assignment: CDR1 MDHEN and CDR2 SYDVKM. V lost 11 bases and J 7 bases, leaving 18 bases between the germline ends. In nucleotides, the CDR3 is TGTGCCGCCACGGGGGATTCGGGGGAGCAGTACTTC. It specifies CAATGDSGEQYF. The full variable domain, rest sourced from reference TRBV28 and TRBJ2-7, is DVKVTQSSRYLVKRTGEKVFLECVQDMDHENMFWYRQDPGLGLRLIYFSYDVKMKEKGDIPEGYSVSREKKERFSLILESASTNQTSMYLCAATGDSGEQYFGPGTRLTVT.

This clone was seen more than once but under ten times. This chain joins TRBV10-3 and TRBJ1-2; D is possibly TRBD1 (6 bases). Between the trimmed V and J ends, which lost 3 bases and 4 bases, there was a span of 15 bases. The CDR3 is 15 residues long. Germline V lookup: CDR1 ENHRY, CDR2 SYGVKD. In DNA, the CDR3 is TGTGCCATCAGTGACATACAGGGAACCCTCTATGGCTACACCTTC. The encoded protein is CAISDIQGTLYGYTF.

The CDR3 nucleotides are TGTGCCAGCAGTGGCTCGGGGATCTACAATGAGCAGTTCTTC. It codes for CASSGSGIYNEQFF. The chain couples TRBV2 to TRBJ2-1; possibly TRBD2 for D (5 bases). This CDR3 spans 14 amino acids. Germline CDR1 SNHLY, CDR2 FYNNEI. Trimming removed 4 bases from V and 3 bases from J, with 10 bases in between.

CDR3 DNA sequence: TGTGCCAGTAGAGGACACCCCAGGGACACTGAAGCTTTCTTT. It encodes CASRGHPRDTEAFF. The rearrangement uses TRBV19 and TRBJ1-1; tentatively, D is TRBD1 (5 bases). V was cut by 6 bases and J by 3 bases, with 14 bases left in between. Germline CDR1 LNHDA, CDR2 SQIVND (reference sequence). The CDR3 has 14 amino acids.

This chain joins TRBV18 and TRBJ2-2; possibly TRBD1 for D (6 bases). The CDR3 is 15 amino acids. V was cut by 5 bases and J by 7 bases, with 17 bases left in between. The germline V gene encodes CDR1 KGHSH and CDR2 LQKENI. CDR3 bases: TGTGCCAGCTCATCACGGAGTAAGGACAGCGGGGAGCTGTTTTTT. It specifies CASSSRSKDSGELFF.

The CDR3 nucleotides are TGTGCCAGCAGCCCACCGGGACAGCCGAACACTGAAGCTTTCTTT. This gives the protein CASSPPGQPNTEAFF. V and J are TRBV9 and TRBJ1-1; TRBD1 agrees at 7 bases. Germline V gene lookup returns CDR1 SGDLS and CDR2 YYNGEE. V lost 4 bases to trimming and J lost 1 base; unmatched junction nucleotides: 7. The CDR3 runs to 15 residues.

This chain connects TRBV5-6 to TRBJ1-2; 8 bases map to TRBD1. The junction had 10 bases not matched to a gene; V was cut back by 4 bases and J by 5 bases. The CDR3 is 15 amino acids. Germline V gene sequence: CDR1 SGHDT, CDR2 YYEEEE. As DNA, the CDR3 is TGTGCCAGCAGCAACCCCGGGACAGGCACGTATGGCTACACCTTC. Protein: CASSNPGTGTYGYTF. Full variable domain (missing parts from reference TRBV5-6 and TRBJ1-2): DAGVTQSPTHLIKTRGQQVTLRCSPKSGHDTVSWYQQALGQGPQFIFQYYEEEERQRGNFPDRFSGHQFPNYSSELNVNALLLGDSALYLCASSNPGTGTYGYTFGSGTRLTVV.

V and J are TRBV30 and TRBJ2-7, with 7 positions matching TRBD1. Unmatched junction bases numbered 10, after V lost 7 bases and J lost 7 bases. CDR1 GTSNPN and CDR2 SVGIG come from the germline V gene (reference sequence). The CDR3 spans 12 residues. This CDR3 reads CAFTRDRGEQYF. CDR3 in DNA: TGTGCCTTTACACGGGACAGAGGAGAGCAGTACTTC. Together with reference TRBV30 and TRBJ2-7, the CDR3 gives the full variable domain: SQTIHQWPATLVQPVGSPLSLECTVEGTSNPNLYWYRQAAGRGLQLLFYSVGIGQISSEVPQNLSASRPQDRQFILSSKKLLLSDSGFYLCAFTRDRGEQYFGPGTRLTVT.

A few counts support this clone. The rearrangement uses TRBV7-2 and TRBJ2-7, with TRBD1 identical over 7 bases. The V gene end was trimmed by 5 bases and the J gene end by 4 bases; junction bases not matched to a gene: 8. Germline values: CDR1 SGHTA, CDR2 FQGNSA. This CDR3 has 14 amino acids. In DNA form, the CDR3 reads TGTGCCAGCAGCCCTCGACAGGGTACGTACGAGCAGTACTTC. Its translation is CASSPRQGTYEQYF.

J is TRBJ2-7 and V is TRBV6-4; D may be TRBD1 (6 bases). Germline V gene lookup returns CDR1 MRHNA and CDR2 SNTAGT. V dropped 2 bases and J dropped 7 bases, with 15 bases sitting between them. This CDR3 region has 14 residues. The CDR3 bases are TGTGCCAGCAGTGACGGGTTAGGGGGAAGGGAGCAGTACTTC. Its translation is CASSDGLGGREQYF.

The chain recombines TRBV19 with TRBJ1-1; perhaps TRBD1 as D (5 bases). This CDR3 has 17 residues. V was clipped by 4 bases and J by 1 base, with 19 bases between them. Germline V gene sequence: CDR1 LNHDA, CDR2 SQIVND (reference sequence). CDR3 bases: TGTGCCAGTAGTAAGGGGCCCCAGATTGGGGCGAACACTGAAGCTTTCTTT. Translating it yields CASSKGPQIGANTEAFF.

Comment on this clone: One junction end does not reproduce the germline sequence, and a read error may be involved. This sequence joins TRBV18 and TRBJ1-5, with a tentative D call TRBD1 (5 bases). This CDR3 is built from 13 residues. Germline CDR1 is KGHSH and CDR2 is LQKENI. CDR3 coding DNA: TGTGCCAGCTCACCCGATACAGGATCTACCCCTTTTTTT. Its translation: CASSPDTGSTPFF.

J is TRBJ1-1 and V is TRBV7-9; TRBD1 might be the D (6 bases). The V end lost 5 bases, the J end lost 0 bases, and 19 bases lay between the germline ends. Germline assignment: CDR1 SEHNR and CDR2 FQNEAQ (reference sequence). This CDR3 is 17 amino acids long. In DNA form, the CDR3 reads TGTGCCAGCAGCCCCCTGTTGGGCAGGGGCATGAACACTGAAGCTTTCTTT. As protein: CASSPLLGRGMNTEAFF.

This sequence joins TRBV9 and TRBJ2-3, with 8 bases identical to TRBD2. In germline, CDR1 is SGDLS, CDR2 YYNGEE. The CDR3 is made up of 15 amino acids. The J segment lost 3 bases and the V segment lost 4 bases, leaving 7 bases of the junction unmatched. The DNA of the CDR3 is TGTGCCAGCAGCCCGGGAGGGGGGTTTACAGATACGCAGTATTTT. Translated, it gives CASSPGGGFTDTQYF.

The chain joins TRBV30 to TRBJ2-5, with a weak D call TRBD1 (5 bases). The CDR3 has 15 residues. From germline, CDR1 is GTSNPN and CDR2 SVGIG (reference sequence). Trimming removed 1 base from V and 2 bases from J, with 14 bases in between. CDR3 DNA: TGTGCCTGGAGTGCCCTAACAGGCGTTCAAGAGACCCAGTACTTC. Its translation is CAWSALTGVQETQYF.

This clone was seen a single time. The rearrangement joins TRBV7-9 to TRBJ2-5; 7 positions match TRBD2. With V trimmed by 6 bases and J by 3 bases, 4 bases remained unmatched. The CDR3 runs 13 residues. Germline CDR1 and CDR2: SEHNR and FQNEAQ (reference sequence). CDR3: CASRGTSEETQYF. CDR3 coding DNA: TGTGCCAGCAGGGGCACTAGCGAAGAGACCCAGTACTTC.

The genes are TRBV7-8 and TRBJ2-3, with 14 bases that match TRBD2. CDR1 and CDR2 from the germline V gene are SGHVS and FQNEAQ. Losses at the gene ends were 3 bases for V and 7 bases for J; bases not matched to a gene: 6. The CDR3 extends over 16 amino acids. The CDR3 DNA sequence: TGTGCCAGCAGCTTGCCGGGACTAGCGGGAGTAAATACGCAGTATTTT. This gives the protein CASSLPGLAGVNTQYF. The full variable domain, completed using reference TRBV7-8 and TRBJ2-3, is GAGVSQSPRYKVAKRGQDVALRCDPISGHVSLFWYQQALGQGPEFLTYFQNEAQLDKSGLPSDRFFAERPEGSVSTLKIQRTQQEDSAVYLCASSLPGLAGVNTQYFGPGTRLTVL.